This T cell receptor beta chain was captured by sequencing in a study of T cells in lung cancer brain metastases (dated 2018 in TCRdb). In terms of the full investigation: Most of the 20 patients had a history of tobacco use, with a median of approximately 40 pack-years. Of the 20 or so patients, about 18 received no interval therapy between resection of the primary and resection of the metastasis. The median interval between acquisition of the primary specimen and acquisition of the brain metastasis specimen was 300 to 450 days. In this study, the TCR beta CDR3 repertoires of fully resected primary non-small cell lung cancers were compared with those of paired brain metastases. Patients had a median age at first diagnosis of 55 to 70 years, with about nine males and fewer than twelve females. A cohort of some 20 patients was included, from whom 40 specimens were contributed, with one primary lung lesion and one brain metastasis obtained from each patient. The average DNA integrity number was over 3.5 in both primary and metastatic specimens, and the two sites did not differ significantly. The research as a whole found: The ten most abundant clones made up a significantly larger repertoire fraction in brain metastases than primaries, suggesting clonal expansion. Retrieval of the complete infiltrating T cell repertoire may have been prevented by DNA fragmentation in FFPE samples. Effects of preoperative corticosteroids on T cell infiltration in brain metastases could not be controlled. Significantly fewer unique productive clones were found in brain metastases than in paired primaries (median around 1,500 versus 5,000). Most clones were specific to a single lesion, and overlap between paired lesions was limited (mean Morisita index about 0.22).

Note on this clone: Its antigen target is currently unknown. An end of the junction does not agree with germline; a read error may underlie this. Other DNA sequences in the same sample also yield this CDR3.

From its cysteine to its phenylalanine, the CDR3 spans 11 amino acids. Only the CDR3 portion is preserved as DNA: 33 bases, with reading frame beginning at the first base. CDR1 and CDR2 were assigned from the germline V gene (reference sequence) as SEHNR and FQNEAQ. Each sample received between roughly 2 and 5.5 ug of genomic DNA as input, and paired samples received equal DNA input. TCR beta libraries were constructed in two PCR steps with the immunoSEQ hsTCRbeta Kit, which uses multiplexed V and J gene primers. Pooled libraries with positive and negative controls were sequenced on an Illumina MiSeq using a 100-cycle paired-end protocol. The paper's data handling went like this. Raw data were processed by the immunoSEQ vendor into normalized, annotated TCR beta repertoire reports. Richness was defined as the number of unique clones by nucleotide sequence, and the iChao1 and Efron-Thisted estimators were used to extrapolate total richness. To characterize and compare the paired lesions, the analysis used Pielou's evenness, Simpson's index, the proportional abundance of the top-ten clones, and the Morisita overlap index. TCRdb stores this immuneACCESS table with in-frame sequences only. Part of the clones is absent; in the studies checked, under half of the shortfall reflects unresolved V genes, and no reason is known for the rest. V and J calls and clone size follow that table, whereas D and trimming were derived from the DNA. This sample gives approximately 1,300 clones in total; approximately 89% of them show up just once. The top ten clones comprise roughly 3.5% of the sample.

Resection was performed in the patients for synchronous oligometastatic disease or for delayed recurrence of a solitary brain metastasis. To avoid including cancers other than NSCLC, any patient with a history of multiple malignancies was excluded. Using marked H&E slides as a guide, tumor areas were macrodissected from about five unstained roughly 9.4 um sections that had been deparaffinized. Every specimen was formalin-fixed and paraffin-embedded (FFPE). Genomic DNA was extracted using the AllPrep DNA/RNA FFPE Kit. Sequencing was carried out using tumor tissue from a brain metastasis. In light of the paper, this sample's cell subset or site label describes: paired resected brain metastasis. The rearranged chain carries TRBV7-9 and TRBJ1-4; there is no confident call for the D gene. The TCR originated in a man between 65 and 79 years old with non-small cell lung cancer that had spread to the brain. CDR3 region: CASRSLGELFF. The base sequence is TGTGCCAGCAGGTCCCTAGGTGAGCTGTTCTTT.